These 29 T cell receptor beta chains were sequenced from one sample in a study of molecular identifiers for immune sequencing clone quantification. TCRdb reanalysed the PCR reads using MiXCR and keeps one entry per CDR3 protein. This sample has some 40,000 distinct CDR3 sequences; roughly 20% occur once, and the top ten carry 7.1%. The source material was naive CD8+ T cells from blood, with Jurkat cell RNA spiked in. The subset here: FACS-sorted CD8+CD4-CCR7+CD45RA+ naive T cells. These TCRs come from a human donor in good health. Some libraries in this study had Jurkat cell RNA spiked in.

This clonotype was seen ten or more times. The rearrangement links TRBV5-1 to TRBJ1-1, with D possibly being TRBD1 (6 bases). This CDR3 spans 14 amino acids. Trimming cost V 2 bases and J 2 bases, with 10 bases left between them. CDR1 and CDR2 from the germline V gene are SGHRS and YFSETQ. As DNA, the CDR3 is TGCGCCAGCAGCTTTCGGACAGTAAACACTGAAGCTTTCTTT. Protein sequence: CASSFRTVNTEAFF.

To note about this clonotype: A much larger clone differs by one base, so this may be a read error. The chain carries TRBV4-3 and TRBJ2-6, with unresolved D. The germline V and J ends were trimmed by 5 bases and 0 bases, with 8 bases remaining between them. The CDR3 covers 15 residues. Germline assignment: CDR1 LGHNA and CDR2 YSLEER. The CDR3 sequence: CASSELGSGANVLTF. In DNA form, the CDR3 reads TGCGCCAGCAGCGAACTGGGCTCTGGGGCCAACGTCCTGACTTTC.

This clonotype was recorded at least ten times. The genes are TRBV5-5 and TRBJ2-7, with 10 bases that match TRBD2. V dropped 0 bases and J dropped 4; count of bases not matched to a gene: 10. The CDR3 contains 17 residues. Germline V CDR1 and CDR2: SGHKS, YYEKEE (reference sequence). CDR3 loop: CASSLEALLAGLYEQYF. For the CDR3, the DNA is TGTGCCAGCAGCTTGGAGGCCCTACTAGCGGGACTATACGAGCAGTACTTC.

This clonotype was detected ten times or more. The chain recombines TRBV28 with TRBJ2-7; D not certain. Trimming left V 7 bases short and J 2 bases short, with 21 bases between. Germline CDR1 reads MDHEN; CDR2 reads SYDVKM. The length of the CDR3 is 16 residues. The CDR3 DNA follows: TGTGCCAGCACCCTATTCACCCCGGCGGACCCCTACGAGCAGTACTTC. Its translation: CASTLFTPADPYEQYF.

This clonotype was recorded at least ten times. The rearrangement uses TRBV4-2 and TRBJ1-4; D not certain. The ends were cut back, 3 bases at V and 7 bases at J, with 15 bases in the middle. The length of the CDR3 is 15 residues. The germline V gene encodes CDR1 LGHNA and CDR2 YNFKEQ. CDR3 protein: CASSHSRSEGEKLFF. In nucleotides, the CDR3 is TGTGCCAGCAGCCACAGCAGATCGGAGGGTGAAAAACTGTTTTTT.

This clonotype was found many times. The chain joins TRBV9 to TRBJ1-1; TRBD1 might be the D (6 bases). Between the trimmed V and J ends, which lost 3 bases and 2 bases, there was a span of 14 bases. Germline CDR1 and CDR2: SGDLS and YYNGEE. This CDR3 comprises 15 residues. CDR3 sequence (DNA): TGTGCCAGCAGCGGGAGCCAGGGGATAAACACTGAAGCTTTCTTT. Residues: CASSGSQGINTEAFF.

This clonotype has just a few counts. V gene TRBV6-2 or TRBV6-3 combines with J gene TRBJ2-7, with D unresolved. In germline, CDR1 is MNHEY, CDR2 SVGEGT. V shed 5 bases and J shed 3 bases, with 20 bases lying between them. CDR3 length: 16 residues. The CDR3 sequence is CASSDSTGPVVYEQYF. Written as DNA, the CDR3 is TGTGCCAGCAGTGATTCGACGGGCCCGGTGGTCTACGAGCAGTACTTC.

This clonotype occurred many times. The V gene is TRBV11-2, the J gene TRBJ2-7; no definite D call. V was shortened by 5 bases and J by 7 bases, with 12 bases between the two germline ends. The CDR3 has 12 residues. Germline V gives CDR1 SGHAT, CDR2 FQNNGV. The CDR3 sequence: CASSHLGNEQYF. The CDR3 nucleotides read TGTGCCAGCAGCCACCTGGGGAATGAGCAGTACTTC. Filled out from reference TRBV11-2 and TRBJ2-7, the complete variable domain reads EAGVAQSPRYKIIEKRQSVAFWCNPISGHATLYWYQQILGQGPKLLIQFQNNGVVDDSQLPKDRFSAERLKGVDSTLKIQPAKLEDSAVYLCASSHLGNEQYFGPGTRLTVT.

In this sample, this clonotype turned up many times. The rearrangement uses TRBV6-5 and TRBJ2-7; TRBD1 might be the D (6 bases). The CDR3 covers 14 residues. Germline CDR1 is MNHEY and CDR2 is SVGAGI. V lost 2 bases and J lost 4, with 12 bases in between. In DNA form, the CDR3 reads TGTGCCAGCAGTTACGGGACACAGCTATACGAGCAGTACTTC. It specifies CASSYGTQLYEQYF.

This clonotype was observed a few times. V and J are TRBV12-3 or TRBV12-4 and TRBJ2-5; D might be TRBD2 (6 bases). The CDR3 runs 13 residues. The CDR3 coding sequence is TGTGCAAGTGGGGGGATGGGGCAGGAGTCCCAGTACTTC. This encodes CASGGMGQESQYF.

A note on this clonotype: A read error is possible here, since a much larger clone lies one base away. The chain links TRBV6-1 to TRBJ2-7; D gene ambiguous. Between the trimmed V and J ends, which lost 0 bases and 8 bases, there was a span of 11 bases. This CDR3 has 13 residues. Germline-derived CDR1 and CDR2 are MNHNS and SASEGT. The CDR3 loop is CASSEAFGYKQYF. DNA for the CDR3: TGTGCCAGCAGTGAAGCTTTCGGATACAAGCAGTACTTC.

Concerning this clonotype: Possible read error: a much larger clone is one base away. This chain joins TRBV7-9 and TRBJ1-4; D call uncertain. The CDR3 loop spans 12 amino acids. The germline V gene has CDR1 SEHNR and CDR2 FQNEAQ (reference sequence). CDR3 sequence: CASSLELGKPFF. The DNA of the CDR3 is TGTGCCAGCAGCTTAGAGTTGGGAAAACCGTTTTTT.

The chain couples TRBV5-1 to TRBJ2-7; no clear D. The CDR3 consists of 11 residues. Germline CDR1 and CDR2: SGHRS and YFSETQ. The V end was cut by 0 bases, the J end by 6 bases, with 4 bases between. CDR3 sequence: CASSLGPEQYF. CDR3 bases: TGCGCCAGCAGCTTGGGTCCCGAGCAGTACTTC.

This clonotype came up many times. CDR3 DNA sequence: TGCAGTGCTTACCCCCCCCAGCGGAGCTACAATGAGCAGTTCTTC. It codes for CSAYPPQRSYNEQFF. The V and J genes are TRBV20-1 and TRBJ2-1, with a possible D match to TRBD2 (5 bases). The V end lost 5 bases, the J end lost 3 bases, and 17 bases lay between the germline ends. Germline CDR1 is DFQATT and CDR2 is SNEGSKA (reference sequence). The CDR3 has 15 amino acids.

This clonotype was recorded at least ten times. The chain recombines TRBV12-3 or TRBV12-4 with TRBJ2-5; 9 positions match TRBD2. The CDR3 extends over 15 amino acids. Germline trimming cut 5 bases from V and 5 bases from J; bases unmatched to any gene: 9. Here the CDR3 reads CASSANGTSFETQYF. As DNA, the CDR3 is TGTGCCAGCAGTGCAAACGGGACTAGCTTCGAGACCCAGTACTTC.

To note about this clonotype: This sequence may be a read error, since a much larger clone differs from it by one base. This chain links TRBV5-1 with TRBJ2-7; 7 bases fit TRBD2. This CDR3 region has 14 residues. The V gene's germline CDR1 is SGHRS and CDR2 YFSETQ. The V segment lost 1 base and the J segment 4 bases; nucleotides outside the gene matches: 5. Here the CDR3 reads CASSLPGAGYEQYF. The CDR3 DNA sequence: TGCGCCAGCAGCTTGCCCGGAGCGGGGTACGAGCAGTACTTC.

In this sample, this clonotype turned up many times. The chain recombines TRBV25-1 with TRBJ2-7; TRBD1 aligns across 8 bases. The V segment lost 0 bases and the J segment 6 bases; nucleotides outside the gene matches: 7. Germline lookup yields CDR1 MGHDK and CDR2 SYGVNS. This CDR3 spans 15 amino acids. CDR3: CASSEYKQDRAEQYF. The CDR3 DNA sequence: TGTGCCAGCAGTGAATATAAACAGGACAGGGCCGAGCAGTACTTC.

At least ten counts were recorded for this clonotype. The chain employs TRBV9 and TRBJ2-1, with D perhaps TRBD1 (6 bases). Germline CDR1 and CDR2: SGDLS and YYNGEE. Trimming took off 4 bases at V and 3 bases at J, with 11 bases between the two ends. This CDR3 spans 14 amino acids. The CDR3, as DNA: TGTGCCAGCAGCTGGCAGGGGAACTACAATGAGCAGTTCTTC. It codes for CASSWQGNYNEQFF. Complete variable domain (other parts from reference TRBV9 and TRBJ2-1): DSGVTQTPKHLITATGQRVTLRCSPRSGDLSVYWYQQSLDQGLQFLIQYYNGEERAKGNILERFSAQQFPDLHSELNLSSLELGDSALYFCASSWQGNYNEQFFGPGTRLTVL.

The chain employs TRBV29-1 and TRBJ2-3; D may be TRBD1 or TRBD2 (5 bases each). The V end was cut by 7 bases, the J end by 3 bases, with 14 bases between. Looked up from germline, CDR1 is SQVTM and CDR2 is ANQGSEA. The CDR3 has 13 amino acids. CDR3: CSAPGPQTDTQYF. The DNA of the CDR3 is TGCAGCGCCCCGGGGCCTCAAACAGATACGCAGTATTTT.

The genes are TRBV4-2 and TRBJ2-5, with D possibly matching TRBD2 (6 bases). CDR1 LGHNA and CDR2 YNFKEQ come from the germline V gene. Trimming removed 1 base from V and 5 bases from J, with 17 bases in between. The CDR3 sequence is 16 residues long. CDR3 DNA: TGTGCCAGCAGCCAAGGCGGCCAGGGAGGTGGGGAGACCCAGTACTTC. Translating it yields CASSQGGQGGGETQYF.

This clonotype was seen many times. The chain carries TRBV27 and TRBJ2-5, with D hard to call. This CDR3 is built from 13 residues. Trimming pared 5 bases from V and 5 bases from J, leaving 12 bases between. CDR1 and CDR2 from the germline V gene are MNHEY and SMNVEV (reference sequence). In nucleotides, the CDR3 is TGTGCCAGCAGTAACGACCTGGGGGAGACCCAGTACTTC. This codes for CASSNDLGETQYF.

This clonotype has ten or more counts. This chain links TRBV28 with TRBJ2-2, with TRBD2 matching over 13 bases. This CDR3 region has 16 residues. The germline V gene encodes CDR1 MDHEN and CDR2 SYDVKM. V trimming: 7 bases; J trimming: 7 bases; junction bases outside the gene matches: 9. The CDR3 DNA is TGTGCCAGCATGGGACTAGCGGGATTAGGAATCGGGGAGCTGTTTTTT. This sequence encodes CASMGLAGLGIGELFF. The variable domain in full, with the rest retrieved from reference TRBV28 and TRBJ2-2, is DVKVTQSSRYLVKRTGEKVFLECVQDMDHENMFWYRQDPGLGLRLIYFSYDVKMKEKGDIPEGYSVSREKKERFSLILESASTNQTSMYLCASMGLAGLGIGELFFGEGSRLTVL.

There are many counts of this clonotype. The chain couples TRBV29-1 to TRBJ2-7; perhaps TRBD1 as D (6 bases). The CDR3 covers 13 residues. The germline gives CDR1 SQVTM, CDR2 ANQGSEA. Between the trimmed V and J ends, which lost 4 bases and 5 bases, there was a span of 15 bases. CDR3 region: CSVATYRANEQYF. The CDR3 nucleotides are TGCAGCGTTGCGACTTACAGGGCCAACGAGCAGTACTTC.

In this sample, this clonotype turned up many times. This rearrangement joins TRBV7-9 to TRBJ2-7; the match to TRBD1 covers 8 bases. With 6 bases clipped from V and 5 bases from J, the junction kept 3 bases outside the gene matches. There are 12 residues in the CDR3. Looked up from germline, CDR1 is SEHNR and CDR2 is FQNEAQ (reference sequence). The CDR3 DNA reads TGTGCCAGCAGGGACAGGGTCGACGAGCAGTACTTC. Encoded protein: CASRDRVDEQYF. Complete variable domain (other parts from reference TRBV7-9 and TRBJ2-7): DTGVSQNPRHKITKRGQNVTFRCDPISEHNRLYWYRQTLGQGPEFLTYFQNEAQLEKSRLLSDRFSAERPKGSFSTLEIQRTEQGDSAMYLCASRDRVDEQYFGPGTRLTVT.

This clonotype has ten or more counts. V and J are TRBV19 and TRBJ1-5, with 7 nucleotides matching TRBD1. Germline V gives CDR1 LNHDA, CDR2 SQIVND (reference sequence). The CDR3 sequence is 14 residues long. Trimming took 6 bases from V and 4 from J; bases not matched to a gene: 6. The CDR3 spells CASSWDRGNQPQHF. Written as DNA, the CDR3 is TGTGCCAGTAGCTGGGACAGAGGGAATCAGCCCCAGCATTTT.

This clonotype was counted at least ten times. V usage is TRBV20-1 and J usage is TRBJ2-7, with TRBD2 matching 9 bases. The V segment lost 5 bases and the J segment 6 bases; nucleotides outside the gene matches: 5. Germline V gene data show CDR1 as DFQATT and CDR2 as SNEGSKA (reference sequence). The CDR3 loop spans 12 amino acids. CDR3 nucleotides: TGCAGTGCTCCGGGACTAGCTGTCGAGCAGTACTTC. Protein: CSAPGLAVEQYF.

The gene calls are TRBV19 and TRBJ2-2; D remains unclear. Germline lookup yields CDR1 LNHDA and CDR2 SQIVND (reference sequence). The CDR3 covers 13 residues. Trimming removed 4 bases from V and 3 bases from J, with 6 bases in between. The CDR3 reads CASSTADTGELFF. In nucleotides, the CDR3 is TGTGCCAGTAGTACAGCCGACACCGGGGAGCTGTTTTTT.

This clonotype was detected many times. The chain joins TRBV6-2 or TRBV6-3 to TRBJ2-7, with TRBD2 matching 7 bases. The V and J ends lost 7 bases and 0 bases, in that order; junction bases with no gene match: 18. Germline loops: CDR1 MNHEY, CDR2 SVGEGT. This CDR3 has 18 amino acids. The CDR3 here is CASTFPRTGTKSSYEQYF. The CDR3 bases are TGTGCCAGCACCTTCCCTCGGACCGGGACTAAGAGCTCCTACGAGCAGTACTTC.

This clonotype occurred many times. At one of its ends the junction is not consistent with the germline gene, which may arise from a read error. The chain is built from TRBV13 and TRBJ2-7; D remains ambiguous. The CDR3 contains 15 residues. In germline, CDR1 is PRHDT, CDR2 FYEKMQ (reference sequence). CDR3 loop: CASSLGPSRGYEQYF. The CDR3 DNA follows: TGTGCCAGCAGCCTAGGACCAAGTCGCGGCTACGAGCAGTACTTC.